Following are 26 T cell receptor beta chains from one sample sequenced in a study of T cell clusters in autoimmune cytopenias. Each sample's input was around 250 ng genomic DNA, 35,000 to 40,000 genome equivalents. TRB was amplified by touch-down multiplex PCR, primer pools A and B combined. Using the multiplex PCR reads, TCRdb records one entry per CDR3 protein without DNA. The sample has roughly 9,000 distinct CDR3 sequences. Sequencing used peripheral blood. Receptors were obtained from a human donor with an autoimmune cytopenia or autoimmune hepatitis (not recorded which).

J is TRBJ2-3 and V is TRBV10-2. Germline assignment: CDR1 WSHSY and CDR2 SAAADI. This CDR3 is built from 12 residues. This CDR3 is CASSGQEDTQYF.

V and J are TRBV5-5 and TRBJ2-5. The germline gives CDR1 SGHKS, CDR2 YYEKEE (reference sequence). The length of the CDR3 is 15 residues. CDR3 residues: CASNWIADPQETQYF. The entire variable domain, with the rest obtained from reference TRBV5-5 and TRBJ2-5, is as follows: DAGVTQSPTHLIKTRGQQVTLRCSPISGHKSVSWYQQVLGQGPQFIFQYYEKEERGRGNFPDRFSARQFPNYSSELNVNALLLGDSALYLCASNWIADPQETQYFGPGTRLLVL.

This clonotype shows up as medium-sized by frequency. The chain uses TRBV29-1 and TRBJ2-1. The germline gives CDR1 SQVTM, CDR2 ANQGSEA. The CDR3 is made up of 14 amino acids. The CDR3 region is CSVVVQTHYNEQFF.

According to its frequency, this clonotype is medium-sized (0.01 to 0.1%). The CDR3 reads CASKPGRSGEQFF. The chain is built from TRBV12-3 or TRBV12-4 and TRBJ2-1; the TCRdb D gene call, TRBD1, has no DNA to confirm it. This CDR3 region has 13 residues.

The J gene is TRBJ1-2, the V gene TRBV5-4; the D call from TCRdb, TRBD1, cannot be confirmed without DNA. The length of the CDR3 is 15 residues. CDR1 is SGHNT, CDR2 YYREEE, per germline (reference sequence). This CDR3 reads CASSLAGGASYGYTF.

The CDR3 sequence is CSVSTGWNTEAFF. This chain links TRBV29-1 with TRBJ1-1; TCRdb calls TRBD1, which cannot be checked without DNA. The V gene's germline CDR1 is SQVTM and CDR2 ANQGSEA. The CDR3 runs 13 residues.

This clonotype is medium-sized by frequency. The CDR3 reads CSVVPYGNYGYTF. J is TRBJ1-2 and V is TRBV29-1. This CDR3 comprises 13 residues. The germline V gene encodes CDR1 SQVTM and CDR2 ANQGSEA.

This chain links TRBV19 with TRBJ1-5; as DNA is missing, the TRBD1 call by TCRdb cannot be tested. Per the germline V gene, CDR1 is LNHDA and CDR2 is SQIVND (reference sequence). The CDR3 length is 14 residues. CDR3 residues: CASSLRQGEQPQHF.

The chain recombines TRBV7-6 with TRBJ2-2. Germline V lookup: CDR1 SGHVS, CDR2 FNYEAQ. The CDR3 loop spans 15 amino acids. The CDR3 is CASSLHPGNTGELFF.

This clonotype is identified as medium-sized from frequency. The V gene is TRBV6-6, the J gene TRBJ1-5. The CDR3 loop spans 15 amino acids. Germline V CDR1 and CDR2: MNHNY, SVGAGI (reference sequence). CDR3 sequence: CASSYSRLSNQPQHF.

Judged by frequency, this clonotype is medium-sized. The V gene is TRBV6-6, the J gene TRBJ2-1; TCRdb designates TRBD1, a call that cannot be tested without DNA. There are 15 residues in the CDR3. Germline V gene data show CDR1 as MNHNY and CDR2 as SVGAGI (reference sequence). The CDR3 region is CASSYSGQGLDEQFF.

The chain has TRBV14 and TRBJ2-5. The length of the CDR3 is 13 residues. From germline, CDR1 is SGHDN and CDR2 FVKESK. CDR3 amino acids: CASSQSRMETQYF.

The chain has TRBV12-3 or TRBV12-4 and TRBJ2-3; TCRdb designates TRBD2, a call that cannot be tested without DNA. This CDR3 comprises 16 residues. The CDR3 sequence: CASSLLPGLGGDTQYF.

This clonotype is called medium-sized based on its frequency. The chain uses TRBV11-1 and TRBJ1-6; TCRdb proposes TRBD1, but this gene call is untestable without DNA. Germline CDR1 is SGHAT and CDR2 is FQDESV (reference sequence). CDR3 length: 15 amino acids. This CDR3 is CASSFGTGYNSPLHF.

V usage is TRBV30 and J usage is TRBJ1-1. The CDR3 is 12 residues long. CDR1 is GTSNPN, CDR2 SVGIG, per germline (reference sequence). The CDR3 loop is CAWSVTATEAFF.

J is TRBJ1-6 and V is TRBV19; without DNA, the TCRdb call of TRBD1 cannot be checked. Germline loops: CDR1 LNHDA, CDR2 SQIVND (reference sequence). This CDR3 region has 18 residues. CDR3 in amino acids: CASSITVSGSSYNSPLHF.

The rearrangement links TRBV12-3 or TRBV12-4 to TRBJ2-3; TCRdb names TRBD1, which stays unverified in the absence of DNA. This CDR3 comprises 15 residues. This CDR3 reads CASSLGGTSTDTQYF.

This chain connects TRBV20-1 to TRBJ2-1. Germline loops: CDR1 DFQATT, CDR2 SNEGSKA (reference sequence). The CDR3 has 13 amino acids. CDR3 residues: CSARESPNNEQFF.

The gene calls are TRBV5-5 and TRBJ2-3; without DNA, the TCRdb call of TRBD1 cannot be checked. The CDR3 loop spans 16 amino acids. CDR1 is SGHKS and CDR2 is YYEKEE in the germline V gene (reference sequence). CDR3: CASSLGGTGPTDTQYF.

This chain connects TRBV5-6 to TRBJ2-2; TCRdb picks TRBD2, but there is no DNA to check that call. The CDR3 runs to 16 residues. Germline CDR1 SGHDT, CDR2 YYEEEE. The CDR3 sequence is CASRRDNGEVTGELFF.

In terms of frequency, this clonotype is medium-sized. This chain connects TRBV27 to TRBJ1-6; the TCRdb D gene call, TRBD1, has no DNA to confirm it. Per germline, CDR1 MNHEY and CDR2 SMNVEV (reference sequence). This CDR3 is built from 16 residues. Here the CDR3 reads CASRTRTGVFNSPLHF.

This clonotype registers medium-sized by frequency. The J gene is TRBJ2-1, the V gene TRBV6-2 or TRBV6-3; TCRdb's D gene call, TRBD1, goes unchecked for lack of DNA. The germline gives CDR1 MNHEY, CDR2 SVGEGT. The CDR3 loop spans 12 amino acids. CDR3: CASSPGGSEQFF.

The rearrangement links TRBV7-9 to TRBJ2-5; TCRdb's D call of TRBD1 is untestable without DNA. The germline V gene encodes CDR1 SEHNR and CDR2 FQNEAQ (reference sequence). The CDR3 spans 13 residues. The CDR3 region is CDSSQDSRGTQYF.

This sequence joins TRBV7-9 and TRBJ1-2; as DNA is missing, the TRBD1 call by TCRdb cannot be tested. Germline assignment: CDR1 SEHNR and CDR2 FQNEAQ (reference sequence). This CDR3 has 14 residues. The CDR3 is CASSFDRRSYGYTF.

This sequence joins TRBV12-3 or TRBV12-4 and TRBJ1-2; TCRdb calls TRBD1, which cannot be checked without DNA. The CDR3 loop spans 15 amino acids. CDR3 residues: CASSLGQGANYGYTF.

This clonotype is labeled medium-sized based on frequency. The V call is TRBV30, the J call TRBJ1-6; the TRBD1 assignment by TCRdb is unverifiable without DNA. In germline, CDR1 is GTSNPN, CDR2 SVGIG (reference sequence). The CDR3 is 15 residues long. Here the CDR3 reads CAWSVDRGSNSPLHF. Looking up the rest from reference TRBV30 and TRBJ1-6 gives the full variable domain: SQTIHQWPATLVQPVGSPLSLECTVEGTSNPNLYWYRQAAGRGLQLLFYSVGIGQISSEVPQNLSASRPQDRQFILSSKKLLLSDSGFYLCAWSVDRGSNSPLHFGNGTRLTVT.